This T cell receptor (beta chain) stems from a study of graft-versus-host responses after intestinal transplantation. On the study more broadly: Multivisceral, liver-intestinal, or isolated intestinal grafts went to recipients.

A word on this clone: Its antigen is still unknown.

In germline, CDR1 is MNHEY, CDR2 SMNVEV (reference sequence). Trimming removed 6 bases from V and 0 bases from J, with 9 bases in between. There are 15 residues in the CDR3. Profiling relied on immunoSEQ multiplex PCR, and the TCRdb table lists in-frame clones only, not all of them. The profile shows around 5,000 clones, 65% to 70% of them singletons. Regarding the study as a whole: There was an association between peak levels of circulating GvH clones and early post-transplant HvG declines. Individuals who had graft-donor T cell macrochimerism had allografts that showed high graft-versus-host to host-versus-graft clonal ratios. Detection of GvH clones occurred in recipient marrow, and some had their first appearance in ileum or blood.

Lamina propria and intraepithelial lymphocytes were released by processing graft tissue. This receptor was obtained from a human patient who received an intestinal transplant, so some T cells may come from the graft donor. Source: ileum tissue, taken about 300 days after intestinal transplant. V usage is TRBV27 and J usage is TRBJ2-6, with D unclear. Here the CDR3 reads CASRSVPSGANVLTF. In DNA form, the CDR3 reads TGTGCCAGCAGGTCAGTACCCTCTGGGGCCAACGTCCTGACTTTC.